This entry lists 26 T cell receptor beta chains sequenced from one sample in a study of T cell responses to AZD1222 COVID-19 vaccine. Produced via immunoSEQ multiplex PCR; TCRdb's table is partial and in-frame only. The data hold around 160,000 clones, with about 90% observed a single time. The sample in question was peripheral blood, obtained on day 0 of AZD1222 vaccination. These receptors originate from an adult in good health.

This chain joins TRBV19 and TRBJ2-7; a possible D gene is TRBD2 (5 bases). Germline V gene lookup returns CDR1 LNHDA and CDR2 SQIVND (reference sequence). This CDR3 spans 14 amino acids. V was shortened by 1 base and J by 5 bases, with 12 bases between the two germline ends. The CDR3 here is CASSIAGVVDEQYF. CDR3 nucleotides: TGTGCCAGTAGTATAGCCGGGGTGGTGGACGAGCAGTACTTC.

This chain joins TRBV7-2 and TRBJ2-5, with no clear D. The CDR3 runs to 12 residues. Looked up from germline, CDR1 is SGHTA and CDR2 is FQGNSA. V was trimmed by 0 bases and J by 2 bases, leaving 1 base between them. The CDR3 DNA reads TGTGCCAGCAGCTTAGCACAAGAGACCCAGTACTTC. Encoded protein: CASSLAQETQYF.

The chain has TRBV4-3 and TRBJ2-5, with 7 bases matching TRBD1. V trimming: 0 bases; J trimming: 4 bases; junction bases outside the gene matches: 11. The length of the CDR3 is 17 residues. The germline V gene has CDR1 LGHNA and CDR2 YSLEER. CDR3 DNA: TGCGCCAGCAGCCAAGAGACAGGCAGGGGGAAAAGAGAGACCCAGTACTTC. It yields the protein CASSQETGRGKRETQYF.

This chain joins TRBV29-1 and TRBJ2-3, with a tentative D call TRBD1 (6 bases). Germline V gives CDR1 SQVTM, CDR2 ANQGSEA. This CDR3 has 14 amino acids. The V gene lost 7 bases and the J gene lost 3 bases, with 17 bases spanning the gap. The CDR3 region is CSAHQGLGTDTQYF. CDR3 nucleotide sequence: TGCAGCGCTCATCAGGGGTTAGGAACAGATACGCAGTATTTT.

This clone was detected only once. The V call is TRBV23-1, the J call TRBJ1-4; 7 bases agree with TRBD1. TRBV23-1 is identified as an open reading frame with a role that is uncertain. The CDR3 loop spans 15 amino acids. CDR3 sequence (DNA): TGCGTCCCGCCGAACAACAGGGGAACTAATGAAAAACTGTTTTTT. Encoded protein: CVPPNNRGTNEKLFF.

The chain uses TRBV19 and TRBJ1-5, with D unresolved. There are 15 residues in the CDR3. V was cut by 7 bases and J by 1 base, with 14 bases left in between. Germline CDR1 LNHDA, CDR2 SQIVND (reference sequence). The CDR3 DNA reads as TGTGCCAGTACCTCCGCCGGCCGAAGCAATCAGCCCCAGCATTTT. This gives the protein CASTSAGRSNQPQHF. Complete variable domain (other parts from reference TRBV19 and TRBJ1-5): DGGITQSPKYLFRKEGQNVTLSCEQNLNHDAMYWYRQDPGQGLRLIYYSQIVNDFQKGDIAEGYSVSREKKESFPLTVTSAQKNPTAFYLCASTSAGRSNQPQHFGDGTRLSIL.

The chain links TRBV5-4 to TRBJ2-5; TRBD2 matches at 16 bases. Germline loops: CDR1 SGHNT, CDR2 YYREEE (reference sequence). This CDR3 is 17 amino acids long. The trim removed 4 bases at V and 5 bases at J, leaving 8 bases unmatched. The DNA of the CDR3 is TGTGCCAGCAGCACAGGGACTAGCGGGGGGGCCTTCGAGACCCAGTACTTC. Translated, it gives CASSTGTSGGAFETQYF.

V and J are TRBV7-3 and TRBJ2-2, with D unclear. The CDR3 is 13 residues long. Trimming shortened V by 0 bases and J by 6 bases, and 5 bases separated the two germline ends. Germline V gives CDR1 SGHTA, CDR2 FQGTGA. The CDR3 DNA sequence: TGTGCCAGCAGCTTAACGTGGGCCGGGGAGCTGTTTTTT. This codes for CASSLTWAGELFF.

The chain combines TRBV5-1 with TRBJ1-1; D remains unclear. Germline V gene data show CDR1 as SGHRS and CDR2 as YFSETQ. The CDR3 is 15 amino acids. V shed 0 bases and J shed 4 bases, with 13 bases lying between them. CDR3 DNA sequence: TGCGCCAGCAGCTTGGCCGCCAGTAGAGGCACTGAAGCTTTCTTT. Amino acid sequence: CASSLAASRGTEAFF. The full variable domain, with the rest looked up from reference TRBV5-1 and TRBJ1-1, is KAGVTQTPRYLIKTRGQQVTLSCSPISGHRSVSWYQQTPGQGLQFLFEYFSETQRNKGNFPGRFSGRQFSNSRSEMNVSTLELGDSALYLCASSLAASRGTEAFFGQGTRLTVV.

The chain uses TRBV7-8 and TRBJ2-5, with 7 nucleotides matching TRBD1. The CDR3 runs 17 residues. Looked up from germline, CDR1 is SGHVS and CDR2 is FQNEAQ. V lost 5 bases, J lost 5 bases, and 17 bases stayed unmatched. CDR3 residues: CASSPPWGPTGPETQYF. The CDR3 nucleotides are TGTGCCAGCAGCCCTCCATGGGGGCCGACAGGGCCGGAGACCCAGTACTTC.

The chain recombines TRBV6-5 with TRBJ2-7; D ambiguous. Germline loops: CDR1 MNHEY, CDR2 SVGAGI. The CDR3 totals 11 residues. Trimming pared 2 bases from V and 7 bases from J, leaving 6 bases between. CDR3 protein: CASSYGREQYF. In DNA form, the CDR3 reads TGTGCCAGCAGTTACGGGCGGGAGCAGTACTTC.

The chain uses TRBV10-3 and TRBJ2-7; the match to TRBD1 covers 10 bases. V was pared by 11 bases and J by 5 bases, with 9 bases of the junction left unmatched. Germline loops: CDR1 ENHRY, CDR2 SYGVKD. This CDR3 has 13 amino acids. CDR3 DNA: TGTGCCTCGCGGCGGGACAGGGGCCACGAGCAGTACTTC. Protein: CASRRDRGHEQYF.

In its sample, this clone was seen a few times. Other DNA sequences in this sample translate to the same CDR3. V and J are TRBV4-2 and TRBJ1-2, with 8 nucleotides matching TRBD1. Germline assignment: CDR1 LGHNA and CDR2 YNFKEQ. CDR3 size: 14 residues. Germline trimming cut 4 bases from V and 6 bases from J; bases unmatched to any gene: 7. CDR3 DNA: TGTGCCAGCAGCCCCACAGGGGGTAGGGATGGCTACACCTTC. Encoded protein: CASSPTGGRDGYTF.

This rearrangement joins TRBV19 to TRBJ1-5; D is unclear. The CDR3 consists of 15 residues. V was trimmed by 5 bases and J by 0 bases, leaving 11 bases between them. Germline V CDR1 and CDR2: LNHDA, SQIVND (reference sequence). As DNA, the CDR3 is TGTGCCAGTAGTCCCCGGGCTTATAGCAATCAGCCCCAGCATTTT. Protein: CASSPRAYSNQPQHF.

In DNA form, the CDR3 reads TGTGCCAGCAGTGGCAGGACAGGGAACACCGGGGAGCTGTTTTTT. Translation: CASSGRTGNTGELFF. The rearrangement joins TRBV2 to TRBJ2-2; 7 bases are shared with TRBD1. CDR3 length equals 15 residues. CDR1 and CDR2 (germline): SNHLY, FYNNEI. V dropped 4 bases and J dropped 1; count of bases not matched to a gene: 3.

The CDR3 sequence: CASSPPGGANVLTF. The CDR3, as DNA: TGTGCCAGCAGCCCCCCCGGTGGGGCCAACGTCCTGACTTTC. The rearrangement uses TRBV7-3 and TRBJ2-6; D not certain. Trimming took 5 bases from V and 3 from J, leaving 8 bases between them. The CDR3 is made up of 14 amino acids. Germline V gene sequence: CDR1 SGHTA, CDR2 FQGTGA.

V gene TRBV21-1 combines with J gene TRBJ2-6. TRBV21-1 is described as a pseudogene. This CDR3 is 15 amino acids long. In DNA form, the CDR3 reads TGTGCCAGCAGTTACCCAGGGACCCTTGCCCACGTCCTGACTTTC. It encodes CASSYPGTLAHVLTF.

This sequence joins TRBV5-1 and TRBJ2-1, with D unresolved. In germline, CDR1 is SGHRS, CDR2 YFSETQ. The V and J ends lost 4 bases and 8 bases respectively, with 10 bases between them. The CDR3 runs 12 residues. In nucleotides, the CDR3 is TGCGCCAGCAGCCCAGAGTATGATGAGCAGTTCTTC. Translating gives CASSPEYDEQFF.

In this sample, this clone turned up once. CDR3 DNA: TGCGCCAGCGGTTCAGGGGGTTATACTAATGAAAAACTGTTTTTT. Translated: CASGSGGYTNEKLFF. The chain combines TRBV23-1 with TRBJ1-4, with 7 bases identical to TRBD1. TRBV23-1 is marked as an open reading frame, function uncertain. The CDR3 runs to 15 residues. The junction had 8 bases not matched to a gene; V was cut back by 8 bases and J by 2 bases.

The CDR3 loop reads CSAGTDGNTIYF. The CDR3 nucleotides are TGCAGCGCCGGGACTGATGGAAACACCATATATTTT. The chain is built from TRBV29-1 and TRBJ1-3; D is possibly TRBD1 (5 bases). The germline gives CDR1 SQVTM, CDR2 ANQGSEA. The CDR3 is made up of 12 amino acids. Trimming pared 7 bases from V and 3 bases from J, leaving 10 bases between.

This sequence joins TRBV7-2 and TRBJ1-1; the D gene is possibly TRBD1 (5 bases). The V end lost 2 bases, the J end lost 4 bases, and 11 bases lay between the germline ends. Germline loops: CDR1 SGHTA, CDR2 FQGNSA. The CDR3 covers 14 residues. The CDR3 nucleotides read TGTGCCAGCAGCTTAAGATCTGGGGCCACTGAAGCTTTCTTT. The encoded protein is CASSLRSGATEAFF.

This clone appeared once. The J gene is TRBJ1-1, the V gene TRBV12-3 or TRBV12-4, with D uncertain. The CDR3 has 12 amino acids. The V gene lost 1 base and the J gene lost 9 bases, with 9 bases spanning the gap. CDR3 nucleotides: TGTGCCAGCAGTTTAGAAGGCATACAAGCTTTCTTT. The encoded protein is CASSLEGIQAFF.

This chain uses TRBV28 with TRBJ1-1; perhaps TRBD1 as D (6 bases). The CDR3 is 17 residues long. Germline lookup yields CDR1 MDHEN and CDR2 SYDVKM. Trimming removed 3 bases at V and 3 bases at J, with 20 bases between. CDR3 loop: CASSLAGSVRGYTEAFF. CDR3 nucleotides: TGTGCCAGCAGTTTGGCGGGATCCGTGAGGGGGTACACTGAAGCTTTCTTT.

The chain joins TRBV6-2 or TRBV6-3 to TRBJ1-5, with a tentative D call TRBD1 (6 bases). The CDR3 has 15 amino acids. Trimming shortened V by 5 bases and J by 7 bases, and 18 bases separated the two germline ends. Germline V lookup: CDR1 MNHEY, CDR2 SVGEGT. CDR3 sequence: CASSPGGMGLQPQHF. In DNA form, the CDR3 reads TGTGCCAGCAGTCCGGGGGGCATGGGATTACAGCCCCAGCATTTT.

Written as DNA, the CDR3 is TGTGCCAGCAGCTTAGAAGTGGCGGGGGCGAGGAATCAGCCCCAGCATTTT. Protein: CASSLEVAGARNQPQHF. The chain recombines TRBV7-2 with TRBJ1-5, with D possibly TRBD1 on 6 matching bases. This CDR3 contains 17 residues. The germline CDR1 and CDR2 sequences are SGHTA and FQGNSA. Between the trimmed V and J ends, which lost 1 base and 4 bases, there was a span of 17 bases.

CDR3 bases: TGTGCCACCAGCAGGGGGCGGGAGGATAACAATGAGCAGTTCTTC. Its protein is CATSRGREDNNEQFF. This sequence joins TRBV15 and TRBJ2-1, with 8 bases identical to TRBD2. CDR1 is LNHNV, CDR2 YYDKDF, per germline (reference sequence). With 3 bases clipped from V and 5 bases from J, the junction kept 6 bases outside the gene matches. This CDR3 has 15 residues.